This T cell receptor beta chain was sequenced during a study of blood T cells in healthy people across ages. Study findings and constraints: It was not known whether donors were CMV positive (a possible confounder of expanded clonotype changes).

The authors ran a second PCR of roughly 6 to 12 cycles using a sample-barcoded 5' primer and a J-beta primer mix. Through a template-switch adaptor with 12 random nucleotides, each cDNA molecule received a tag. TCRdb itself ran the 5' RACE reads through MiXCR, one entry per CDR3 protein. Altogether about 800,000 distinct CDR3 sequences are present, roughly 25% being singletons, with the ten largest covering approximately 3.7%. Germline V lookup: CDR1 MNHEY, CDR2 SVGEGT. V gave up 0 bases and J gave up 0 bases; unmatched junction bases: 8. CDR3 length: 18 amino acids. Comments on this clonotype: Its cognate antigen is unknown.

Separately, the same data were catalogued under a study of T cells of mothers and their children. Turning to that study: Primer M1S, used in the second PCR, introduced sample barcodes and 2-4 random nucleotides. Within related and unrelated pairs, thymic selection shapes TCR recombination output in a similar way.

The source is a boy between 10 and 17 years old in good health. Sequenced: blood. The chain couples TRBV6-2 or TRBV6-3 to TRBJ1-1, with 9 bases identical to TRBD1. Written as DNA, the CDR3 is TGTGCCAGCAGTTACTCACACGGACAGGGGATGGTGAACACTGAAGCTTTCTTT. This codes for CASSYSHGQGMVNTEAFF.